This T cell receptor beta chain was identified during a study of beta chain features in type 1 diabetes. V was shortened by 6 bases and J by 2 bases, with 16 bases between the two germline ends. This CDR3 is built from 15 residues. CDR1 MDHEN and CDR2 SYDVKM come from the germline V gene. Expressed TCRB transcripts were sequenced because the isolated RNA had all been reverse transcribed beforehand. Libraries were prepared by immunoSEQ multiplex PCR; TCRdb keeps only in-frame clonotypes and omits some of them. The table lists under 300,000 clones, 27% of them singletons. The receptor comes from a man younger than 45 in good health. The rearrangement uses TRBV28 and TRBJ1-2; weak D call: TRBD1 (6 bases). Source material: central memory CD4+ T cells from blood. The CDR3 region is CASSQPTTGNYGYTF. CDR3 DNA sequence: TGTGCCAGCAGCCAACCAACTACAGGGAACTATGGCTACACCTTC.